The subject of this entry is one T cell receptor (beta chain). V was trimmed by 1 base and J by 4 bases, leaving 11 bases between them. Germline V gene lookup returns CDR1 SGHTA and CDR2 FQGNSA. The CDR3 has 15 amino acids. The data were obtained in a study of blood T cell repertoires in COVID-19. About the study: Sites in the United States, Italy and Spain provided acute and convalescent COVID-19 samples. Sample material is recorded as cDNA or gDNA derived from T cells, B-cell-depleted T cells, or PBMCs.

Enrolment of Seattle patients took place during active infection, and they were followed longitudinally. Original processing notes: Amplified reference gene primers provided the basis for estimating nucleated cell counts. The data were produced by immunoSEQ multiplex PCR, yet TCRdb's version contains in-frame clones alone and is incomplete. V and J calls and clone size follow that table, whereas D and trimming were derived from the DNA. There are tens of thousands of clones in the sample; just over 85% occur only once, and less than 55% lies in the top ten. The receptor comes from a woman in her sixties or seventies with COVID-19, enrolled during active disease. Material: peripheral blood. J is TRBJ2-1 and V is TRBV7-2, with a tentative D call TRBD1 (5 bases). DNA for the CDR3: TGTGCCAGCAGCTTAGAAGGGGTTTCGTACAATGAGCAGTTCTTC. The encoded protein is CASSLEGVSYNEQFF.